This entry is about one T cell receptor beta chain. Its target is unknown. Germline V gene lookup returns CDR1 SGHAT and CDR2 FQNNGV. This CDR3 has 15 residues. V shed 0 bases and J shed 8 bases, with 16 bases lying between them. The data are from a study of shared clonotypes between healthy human individuals. Study conclusions and caveats: Shared clonotypes: 4.5% to 6.5% naive CD4, around 4% naive CD8, 2.3% memory CD4, approximately 0.41% memory CD8. Represented diversity, genetic and exposure-history alike, was limited by few donors. The generation probabilities recorded for non-shared clonotypes fell below those of clonotypes shared by all four donors.

Clones were read by immunoSEQ multiplex PCR, and TCRdb kept only the in-frame ones, dropping some. The table includes about 2.3 million clones, around 93% detected once. The sample taken for sequencing was naive CD4+ T cells from PBMCs. Subset: CD45RA+ positively selected. The rearrangement links TRBV11-2 to TRBJ1-2; D uncertain. The TCR comes from a man aged 18-30 years in good health. Some clones in this sample may be carry-over from other donors' samples. CDR3 nucleotides: TGTGCCAGCAGCTTAGATGGCGGCCGGATCGGGGGCTACACCTTC. Translation: CASSLDGGRIGGYTF.